The subject of this entry is one T cell receptor beta chain. The clone's antigen remains unknown. Per-base qualities were not stored, and no clone one base away is much larger. The record originates from a study of cytomegalovirus exposure and HLA in healthy donors (dated by TCRdb to about 2017). The study in broad terms: An earlier analysis of 587 of the donors reported over 250 Gb of sequence data and 100 million to 120 million unique TCR beta sequences obtained from 150 million to 200 million T cells. Alongside the repertoire data, information on donor age, sex, ethnicity and CMV serostatus was compiled. The study combined high-throughput TCR immunosequencing, statistical association of individual TCRs with disease status, and machine learning to predict cytomegalovirus infection status. To study patterns of TCR occurrence, a later analysis re-analyzed previously published TCR beta repertoires from 600 to 750 donors and added high-resolution HLA genotyping. The genetic ancestry cluster associated with self-reported Caucasian donors included 65% to 90% of the 350 to 500 genotyped donors. Using immunosequencing, the study profiled T cell repertoires from about 620 subjects and related those repertoires to cytomegalovirus serostatus. A later genetic analysis took genome-wide SNP genotypes for 398 of the 666 donors and used that subset as a discovery cohort. An early release covering 500 to 750 HLA-typed donors comprised approximately 290 gigabases of sequencing data and some 79 million unique TCR sequences. Both class I and class II loci were covered by HLA typing, at four-digit resolution. Typing coverage differed by locus: A, B, C, DRB1 and DQB1 were typed in roughly 620-640 donors, DQA1 in 522, DPA1 in some 570, and DPB1 in approximately 450. All discovery cohort repertoires had been generated on a single sequencing platform. Rather than drawing on any new phenotypic data, the later analysis identified candidate immune exposures from TCR beta sequences and the way those sequences occurred across donors. The aim of the study was to test whether cataloging public T cell receptors could identify signatures of past pathogen exposure. An earlier analysis of 587 of the donors used high-throughput TCR beta sequencing to judge whether each TCR beta V gene segment behaved as functional or pseudogenic. In addition to the first cohort of 666 subjects, a separate validation cohort of 120 different subjects was used. Roughly 5 DR-DQ haplotypes were handled as single units for association and clustering, since linkage in the cohort was strong. Among 398 genotyped donors of the cohort, an average of roughly 230,000 unique TCR beta nucleotide sequences was sequenced per donor, of which approximately 18% were non-productive. On the study overall, not on this receptor specifically: While some public TCRs were present in many individuals, most TCR sequences turned up only very rarely across donors. The earlier analysis of around 600 of the donors excluded some 15 rarely observed V segments, including chromosome 9 orphons, because counts were too low. At a false discovery rate of 0.05, a later analysis linked around 15,000 TCR beta sequences to specific HLA alleles. In a later genetic analysis, fewer N-insertions in productive TCRs were reported among donors in an Asian-associated ancestry cluster than the roughly 710-donor mean. A few of the identified cytomegalovirus-associated TCR beta chains were confirmed in vitro to be specific for cytomegalovirus antigens. Immune exposure information for the cohort was limited to CMV serostatus. A further reported finding was that TCR beta sequences accurately predicted the HLA-A and HLA-B alleles for most subjects in the first cohort. V-gene and J-gene trimming of TCR beta chains was associated with a missense DCLRE1C variant in a later genetic analysis, and the association was replicated in an independent cohort. A cluster of highly shared sequence variants was judged likely to be a technical artifact of the sequencing pipeline. Because HLA typing was missing for some donors at each locus, association tests included only the typed subset. According to a later analysis, TCR association rates differed among HLA loci, with DRB1 alleles showing the most associated TCRs and HLA-C alleles showing the fewest. The study listed 164 TCR beta chains as associated with cytomegalovirus. According to a later analysis, most CMV-associated TCR beta chains appeared to be HLA-restricted, and the HLA associations seemed to be driven largely by CMV exposure. According to a later analysis, parvovirus B19, influenza, CMV and Epstein-Barr virus appeared linked to several top co-occurrence clusters. In both the original and validation cohorts, the classifier was reported to diagnose cytomegalovirus status with high specificity and sensitivity. It was suggested by the authors that the approach could potentially be generalized to other disease states and immunological phenotypes. The 87-base-pair reads could not distinguish some IMGT-functional V segments, including TRBV6-2 and TRBV6-3, so those segments were excluded. Assigning TCR associations to individual alleles was difficult when HLA alleles, especially DR and DQ, strongly co-occurred. Broadly in line with IMGT annotations, most TCR beta V segments showed up in productive rearrangements about 90% or about 30% of the time in an earlier analysis of several hundred of the donors. In a later analysis, HLA-associated TCR beta chains were found to be more clonally expanded and to have lower generation probabilities than equally common non-associated chains. Correlated functional status among segregating V segments might be attributable to linkage disequilibrium, but an unknown experimental factor could not be ruled out. Roughly uniform sequencing depth across donors was assumed in presence/absence analyses, although this assumption may not hold. Only TCR beta chains were sequenced in this cohort, and the absence of alpha or paired-chain data limited detectable features.

Libraries came from the immunoSEQ multiplex PCR assay. For the multiplex PCR, a mixture combining 60 forward primers for TCR Vbeta segments and 13 reverse primers for TCR Jbeta segments was used. The CDR3 region of rearranged TCR beta genes was amplified from genomic DNA with a multiplex PCR assay. The amplified TCR beta libraries were sequenced on the Illumina HiSeq System as 87-base-pair reads. The study's own analysis went as follows. A later analysis tallied roughly 78 million unique TCR beta chains across the 666 repertoires, and about 12 million of those chains were shared by two or more donors. Raw reads were error-corrected and collapsed into unique sequences by a nearest-neighbor algorithm in which closely related sequences were merged to remove PCR and sequencing errors. To assign V, D and J gene segments, CDR3 sequences were aligned to IMGT reference sequences. For a sequence to be retained, a match of at least six nucleotides was required to both a V gene segment and a J gene segment. A rearrangement was called productive if the CDR3 had no stop codons and remained in frame with V and J, and every other rearrangement was called non-productive. Following IMGT convention, CDR3 was defined as the stretch from the second conserved V-encoded cysteine up to the conserved J-encoded phenylalanine. In an earlier analysis of more than 550 of the donors, sequences lacking an unambiguous match to a single V gene segment were excluded. In an earlier analysis of 587 of the donors, a V segment was called functional when productive rearrangements were above 56.7%, and segregating when the standard deviation between donors exceeded 5%. To diagnose cytomegalovirus status from the catalog of TCR beta chain sequences, a statistical classification framework was built. V and J gene assignment, in a later analysis, came from comparing TCR nucleotide sequences with IMGT/GENE-DB human TR gene sequences. A later analysis assigned CDR3 sequences and most-parsimonious VDJ recombination scenarios with the TCRdist pipeline. A later analysis defined each TCR beta chain by its CDR3 amino acid sequence plus V-gene family, and excluded reads lacking a unique V-gene family. A later analysis removed 500 to 650 highly shared, low-generation-probability nucleotide sequences to deal with suspected cross-contamination and a sequencing artifact. For each public chain, a later analysis derived a clonal expansion index from normalized ranks of inferred template counts within each repertoire. A later analysis computed generation probabilities with a VDJ recombination model fitted to out-of-frame rearrangements, and checked the results against IGoR. A later analysis scored TCR-TCR, TCR-HLA and TCR-CMV co-occurrence with hypergeometric tests, applying a repertoire-size bias correction to TCR pairs. False discovery rates were estimated in a later analysis by permuting HLA or CMV assignments 20 times. In a later analysis, co-occurring TCRs were grouped using DBSCAN, with TCRdist sequence similarity added in when clustering inside HLA-allele-positive subsets. Repertoires with fewer than 30,000 or more than 120,000 public chains, plus five repertoires with anomalous nucleotide sharing, were excluded from co-occurrence clustering. As stored in TCRdb, this immuneACCESS dataset retains in-frame rearrangements with V and J assigned. A fraction of the clones does not appear; measured against another copy, unresolved V genes explain less than half of the discrepancy, and the remainder lacks a known reason. The DNA was the basis for D and trimming; V, J and clone size are from that table. For this sample the table gives more than 120,000 clones, of which around 78% were detected only once. Of the sample, 6.2% falls within the top ten clones.

The cohort consisted of more than 650 healthy bone marrow donors. At the time of sampling, all cohort members were nominally healthy, though unrecorded immune exposures were likely present. The donor tested CMV seropositive and was one of the 289 seropositive cohort members. Every donor gave a peripheral blood sample, and the peripheral blood mononuclear cells from that sample were used for TCR beta sequencing. The Qiagen DNeasy Blood Extraction Kit was used to extract genomic DNA from the blood cell samples. CDR1 SGHNT and CDR2 YYREEE are derived from the germline V gene (reference sequence). The CDR3, from cysteine to phenylalanine, totals 14 residues. Only CDR3 DNA is held: 42 bases, read in frame from base 1. Trimming removed 4 bases from V and 3 bases from J, leaving 11 bases between the germline ends.

The clonotype comes from a woman in her thirties or forties in good health and CMV-seropositive. The V and J segments used are TRBV5-4 and TRBJ2-1; the D gene remains uncertain. The sequenced sample consisted of PBMCs. The nucleotides read TGTGCCAGCAGCCCGCTAAGCGTCTACAATGAGCAGTTCTTC. It is translated as CASSPLSVYNEQFF.